The 19 T cell receptor beta chains below all came from one sample that was sequenced in a study of cytomegalovirus exposure and HLA in healthy donors. Primers for the PCR totalled 60 Vbeta and 13 Jbeta. The method was immunoSEQ multiplex PCR; TCRdb's version includes in-frame clones alone and lacks a portion of them. Here the sample spans approximately 220,000 clones, approximately 68% being singletons. The sample comprised PBMCs. Every receptor here comes from a young woman in good health and CMV-seronegative.

With respect to this clone: Germline is not matched at one junction end, which may reflect a read error. This rearrangement joins TRBV7-9 to TRBJ2-3, with 8 bases lining up with TRBD1. Germline V gene lookup returns CDR1 SEHNR and CDR2 FQNEAQ (reference sequence). CDR3 size: 15 residues. The CDR3 loop reads CSSSSLTGGTDTQYF. The CDR3 DNA sequence: TGTTCCAGCAGCTCCCTGACAGGGGGCACAGATACGCAGTATTTT.

This clone was seen a single time. CDR3 sequence: CASSQEWWGQSSYEQYF. DNA of the CDR3: TGCGCCAGCAGCCAAGAATGGTGGGGGCAGAGCTCCTACGAGCAGTACTTC. The V and J genes are TRBV4-1 and TRBJ2-7; D possibly corresponds to TRBD1 (6 bases). V lost 0 bases and J lost 0, with 15 bases in between. CDR3 length: 17 amino acids. CDR1 MGHRA and CDR2 YSYEKL come from the germline V gene.

V and J are TRBV6-5 and TRBJ1-2; the D gene is possibly TRBD1 (6 bases). The V and J ends lost 6 bases and 4 bases respectively, with 12 bases between them. Germline V CDR1 and CDR2: MNHEY, SVGAGI. The CDR3 contains 13 residues. CDR3 loop: CASSWDTFYGYTF. DNA of the CDR3: TGTGCCAGCAGCTGGGACACCTTCTATGGCTACACCTTC.

V gene TRBV9 combines with J gene TRBJ2-7, with TRBD2 as a possible D gene (5 bases). The CDR3 is 14 residues long. Per germline, CDR1 SGDLS and CDR2 YYNGEE. The V end lost 0 bases, the J end lost 2 bases, and 9 bases lay between the germline ends. The CDR3 DNA reads as TGTGCCAGCAGCGTAGGGACGGAGGCCTACGAGCAGTACTTC. Amino acids: CASSVGTEAYEQYF. The entire variable domain, with the rest obtained from reference TRBV9 and TRBJ2-7, is as follows: DSGVTQTPKHLITATGQRVTLRCSPRSGDLSVYWYQQSLDQGLQFLIQYYNGEERAKGNILERFSAQQFPDLHSELNLSSLELGDSALYFCASSVGTEAYEQYFGPGTRLTVT.

The chain uses TRBV30 and TRBJ2-3, with D maybe TRBD2 (6 bases). From germline, CDR1 is GTSNPN and CDR2 SVGIG (reference sequence). The V and J ends lost 5 bases and 2 bases respectively, with 17 bases between them. This CDR3 is 15 amino acids long. The CDR3: CAWDPEGRFTDTQYF. CDR3 DNA sequence: TGTGCCTGGGACCCGGAGGGCCGGTTCACAGATACGCAGTATTTT.

A few counts support this clone. The chain links TRBV4-1 to TRBJ2-3, with TRBD1 identical over 10 bases. The CDR3 has 18 amino acids. Germline V gene data show CDR1 as MGHRA and CDR2 as YSYEKL. With V trimmed by 4 bases and J by 0 bases, 10 bases remained unmatched. The CDR3 here is CASSPRDRGLSSTDTQYF. The CDR3, as DNA: TGCGCCAGCAGCCCCCGGGACAGGGGTCTTTCTAGCACAGATACGCAGTATTTT.

The rearrangement links TRBV6-5 to TRBJ1-1; 8 nucleotides line up with TRBD1. The V and J ends lost 5 bases and 11 bases, in that order; junction bases with no gene match: 13. The length of the CDR3 is 14 residues. Germline lookup yields CDR1 MNHEY and CDR2 SVGAGI. The CDR3 protein is CASSRTGKGVWAFF. CDR3 in DNA: TGTGCCAGCAGTCGGACAGGGAAAGGTGTGTGGGCTTTCTTT.

In its sample, this clone was seen once. The chain recombines TRBV6-4 with TRBJ2-5; D gene uncertain. V lost 0 bases and J 1 base, leaving 9 bases between the germline ends. Germline lookup yields CDR1 MRHNA and CDR2 SNTAGT. CDR3 length: 15 amino acids. CDR3 DNA: TGTGCCAGCAGTGACTCGAGAGCTCTCCAAGAGACCCAGTACTTC. This sequence encodes CASSDSRALQETQYF.

This chain links TRBV6-1 with TRBJ2-7, with 7 bases lining up with TRBD1. The CDR3 is 13 residues long. Germline values: CDR1 MNHNS, CDR2 SASEGT. With 6 bases clipped from V and 1 base from J, the junction kept 3 bases outside the gene matches. The CDR3 protein is CASRPGQSYEQYF. CDR3 bases: TGTGCCAGCAGGCCGGGACAGTCCTACGAGCAGTACTTC.

The chain carries TRBV7-9 and TRBJ1-1, with 10 bases aligning to TRBD1. The V gene's germline CDR1 is SEHNR and CDR2 FQNEAQ (reference sequence). This CDR3 has 17 amino acids. Trimming cost V 1 base and J 1 base; bases outside gene matches: 6. CDR3: CASSLGTGGIGNTEAFF. In nucleotides, the CDR3 is TGTGCCAGCAGCTTAGGGACAGGGGGAATAGGGAACACTGAAGCTTTCTTT.

A few counts support this clone. The V call is TRBV7-2, the J call TRBJ1-2; the D is unclear. The CDR3 consists of 15 residues. The V gene's germline CDR1 is SGHTA and CDR2 FQGNSA. V was clipped by 1 base and J by 6 bases, with 15 bases between them. Written as DNA, the CDR3 is TGTGCCAGCAGCTTAGGGGCACCGGCGGGCGATGGCTACACCTTC. Its protein product is CASSLGAPAGDGYTF.

Regarding this clone: At one end the junction does not follow the germline gene, possibly because of a read error. The CDR3 nucleotides read TGTGGCAGCAGCCTCCCGCCAGGGATCGACAGGGCGCGGGGCTACACCTTC. Amino acid sequence: CGSSLPPGIDRARGYTF. The chain combines TRBV2 with TRBJ1-2; 7 nucleotides match TRBD1. This CDR3 spans 17 amino acids. The germline V gene has CDR1 SNHLY and CDR2 FYNNEI.

This chain joins TRBV7-9 and TRBJ2-1; D remains ambiguous. This CDR3 comprises 13 residues. Germline loops: CDR1 SEHNR, CDR2 FQNEAQ (reference sequence). Trimming took 5 bases from V and 9 from J, leaving 14 bases between them. The CDR3, as DNA: TGTGCCAGCAGCGGCGGCCGCTCGGGTGAGCAGTTCTTC. Amino acids: CASSGGRSGEQFF.

The chain recombines TRBV11-2 with TRBJ2-1; no firm D call. The CDR3 runs to 16 residues. Trimming removed 1 base from V and 2 bases from J, with 12 bases in between. The V gene's germline CDR1 is SGHAT and CDR2 FQNNGV. CDR3: CASSLVAAPPYNEQFF. The DNA for the CDR3 is TGTGCCAGCAGCTTAGTCGCCGCGCCCCCCTACAATGAGCAGTTCTTC.

The chain is built from TRBV6-5 and TRBJ1-2; a weak D match, TRBD1 (5 bases). Per the germline V gene, CDR1 is MNHEY and CDR2 is SVGAGI. This CDR3 comprises 14 residues. The germline V and J ends were trimmed by 6 bases and 4 bases, with 15 bases remaining between them. CDR3 sequence: CASRPSDTRYGYTF. Written as DNA, the CDR3 is TGTGCCAGCAGACCTTCGGACACACGCTATGGCTACACCTTC.

The genes are TRBV4-1 and TRBJ2-1, with 9 bases lining up with TRBD2. CDR3 length: 16 residues. Germline CDR1 MGHRA, CDR2 YSYEKL. V shed 4 bases, J shed 0 bases, and the junction held 4 bases outside the gene matches. Here the CDR3 reads CASSRVAGVSYNEQFF. CDR3 nucleotides: TGCGCCAGCAGCCGAGTAGCGGGGGTCTCCTACAATGAGCAGTTCTTC.

The sample holds a few counts of this clone. This chain joins TRBV5-1 and TRBJ1-3; TRBD1 agrees at 9 bases. Unmatched junction bases numbered 9, after V lost 4 bases and J lost 4 bases. From germline, CDR1 is SGHRS and CDR2 YFSETQ. The CDR3 has 16 amino acids. The CDR3 coding sequence is TGCGCCAGCAGCATCACCGCCGGGACAGGGGGAAACACCATATATTTT. Amino acids: CASSITAGTGGNTIYF.

This clone has just one count. This rearrangement joins TRBV6-1 to TRBJ1-2; 9 bases are shared with TRBD1. The V segment lost 1 base and the J segment 8 bases; nucleotides outside the gene matches: 14. This CDR3 has 17 residues. Germline CDR1 MNHNS, CDR2 SASEGT. The CDR3 spells CASSEEEGDRAVGGYTF. The CDR3 DNA is TGTGCCAGCAGTGAAGAAGAGGGGGACAGGGCCGTCGGCGGCTACACCTTC.

This chain uses TRBV12-5 with TRBJ2-5; perhaps TRBD2 as D (6 bases). CDR1 and CDR2 (germline): LGHNT, FRNRAP. The CDR3 is made up of 15 amino acids. V lost 0 bases to trimming and J lost 5 bases, with 13 bases between them. The CDR3 is CASGLVRVGGETQYF. CDR3 DNA sequence: TGTGCTAGTGGTTTGGTACGGGTCGGAGGGGAGACCCAGTACTTC. Complete variable domain (other parts from reference TRBV12-5 and TRBJ2-5): DARVTQTPRHKVTEMGQEVTMRCQPILGHNTVFWYRQTMMQGLELLAYFRNRAPLDDSGMPKDRFSAEMPDATLATLKIQPSEPRDSAVYFCASGLVRVGGETQYFGPGTRLLVL.